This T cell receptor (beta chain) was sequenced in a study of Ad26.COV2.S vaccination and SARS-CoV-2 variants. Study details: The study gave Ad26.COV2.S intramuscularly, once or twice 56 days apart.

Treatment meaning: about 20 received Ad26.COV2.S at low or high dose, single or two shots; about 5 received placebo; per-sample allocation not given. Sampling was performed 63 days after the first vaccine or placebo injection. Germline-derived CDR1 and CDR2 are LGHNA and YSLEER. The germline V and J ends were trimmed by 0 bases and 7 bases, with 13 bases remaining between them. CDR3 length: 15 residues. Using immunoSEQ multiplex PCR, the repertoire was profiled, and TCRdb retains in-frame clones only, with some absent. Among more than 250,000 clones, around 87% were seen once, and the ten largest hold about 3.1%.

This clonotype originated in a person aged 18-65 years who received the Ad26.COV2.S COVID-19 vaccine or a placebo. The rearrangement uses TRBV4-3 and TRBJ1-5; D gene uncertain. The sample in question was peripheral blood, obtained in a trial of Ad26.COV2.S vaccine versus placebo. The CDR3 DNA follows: TGCGCCAGCAGCCAAGAGAGGTATGGGTACCAGCCCCAGCATTTT. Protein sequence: CASSQERYGYQPQHF.